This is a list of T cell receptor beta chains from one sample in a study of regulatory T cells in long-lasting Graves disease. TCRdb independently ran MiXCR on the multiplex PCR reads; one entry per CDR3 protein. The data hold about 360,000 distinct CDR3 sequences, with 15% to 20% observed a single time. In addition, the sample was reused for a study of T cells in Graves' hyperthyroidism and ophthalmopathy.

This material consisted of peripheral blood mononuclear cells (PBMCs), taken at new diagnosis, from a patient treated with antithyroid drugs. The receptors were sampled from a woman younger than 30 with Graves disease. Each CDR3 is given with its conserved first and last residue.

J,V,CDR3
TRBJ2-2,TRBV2,CASISLGEFGELFF
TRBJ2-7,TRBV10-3,CAISEDTAYEQYF
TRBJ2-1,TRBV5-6,CASSLGFQGGFNNEQFF
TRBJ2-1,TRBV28,CASSQGAGNEQFF
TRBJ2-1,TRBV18,CASSPPTVISYNEQFF
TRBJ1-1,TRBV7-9,CASSLGVMNTEAFF
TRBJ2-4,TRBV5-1,CASSRGLAGSIAKNIQYF
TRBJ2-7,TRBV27,CASSFIGPRRVYEQYF
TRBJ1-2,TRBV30,CACRQEGYTF
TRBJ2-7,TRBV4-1,CASSQAPSGNSYEQYF
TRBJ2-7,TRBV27,CASSLRGNYEQYF
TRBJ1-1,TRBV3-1,CASSVHRDRTEAFF
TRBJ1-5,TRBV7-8,CASSLEVNQPQHF
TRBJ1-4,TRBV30,CAWGGPTGGGPATNEKLFF
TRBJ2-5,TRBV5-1,CASSSQGTSGSPQETQYF
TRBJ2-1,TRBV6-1,CASRNSGTNEQFF
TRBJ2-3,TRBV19,CASRKGLAGTDTQYF
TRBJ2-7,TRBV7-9,CASSLLRHEQYF
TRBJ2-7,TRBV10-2,CASSEDYTYEQYF
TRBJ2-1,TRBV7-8,CASSSREIRGSRTYNEQFF
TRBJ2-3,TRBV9,CASSVAGAVDTQYF
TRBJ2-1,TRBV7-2,CASSLMRTGNPQFF
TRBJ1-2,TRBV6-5,CASSWTGVSNYGYTF
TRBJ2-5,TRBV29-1,CSTGQKQETQCF
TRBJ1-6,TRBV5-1,CASSSAGTFGSYNSPLHF
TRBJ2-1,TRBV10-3,CAISEFRTGGEGEQFF
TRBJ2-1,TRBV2,CASDSGGAHNEQFF
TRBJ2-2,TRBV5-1,CASSSGLAGPAGELFF
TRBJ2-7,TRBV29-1,CSVESEEGQGQNEQYF
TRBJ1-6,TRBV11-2,CASSLQTNSPLHF
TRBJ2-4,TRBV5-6,CASSLHPGAKNIQYF
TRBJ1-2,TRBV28,CASSPPTGGAKGYTF
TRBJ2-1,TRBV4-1,CASSQENRDRGLEQFF
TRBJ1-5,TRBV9,CASSASTGSDQPQHF
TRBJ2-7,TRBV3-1,CASGMSGESHEQYF
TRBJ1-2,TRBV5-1,CASSLGQGANYGYTF
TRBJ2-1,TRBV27,CASTSGSTSYNEQFF
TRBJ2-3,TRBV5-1,CATSGGGGTDTQYF
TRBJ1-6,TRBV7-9,CASSAPGTSENNSPLHF
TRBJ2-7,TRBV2,CASSESNGGYEQYF
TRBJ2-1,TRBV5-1,CASSLGGVTDEQFF
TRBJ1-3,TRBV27,CASSYKRRAPTSGSTIYF